This TCR beta chain was identified in a study of blood T cells in healthy people across ages. The length of the CDR3 is 14 residues. With 2 bases removed from V and 3 bases from J, the gap between germline ends came to 7 bases. Germline CDR1 reads MNHEY; CDR2 reads SVGEGT. Primers used in a second PCR of roughly 6 to 11 cycles were a sample-barcoded 5' primer and a J-beta primer mix. Each CDR3 protein gets one entry after TCRdb re-called the 5' RACE reads with MiXCR. In the table there are 1.5 million to 2 million distinct CDR3 sequences, 49% of which are singletons. The source is a woman aged 35 to 49 in good health. J is TRBJ1-4 and V is TRBV6-2 or TRBV6-3, with unresolved D. Sequenced input: blood. CDR3 in DNA: TGTGCCAGCAGTTACCAATGGGCTAATGAAAAACTGTTTTTT. Its translation: CASSYQWANEKLFF.